Listed below are T cell receptor beta chains from one sample, sequenced in a study of response to subunit inactivated influenza vaccine. Via MiXCR, TCRdb re-called the RT-PCR reads, giving one row per CDR3 protein. The sample holds more than 450,000 distinct CDR3 sequences; 10% to 15% are singletons and the top ten take roughly a tenth. The sequencing here drew on PBMCs from blood, taken on the day of vaccination. The receptors stem from a middle-aged man who received an inactivated influenza vaccine. Both conserved end residues are part of each CDR3. Fields, in order: CDR3 DNA, CDR3 protein, clone size, V gene, J gene, D gene. The D gene is left open where the match is weak. Size is omitted from some rows. Given values are once, few, many or a class for expanded clones.

CDR3 DNA: TGCAGTGGGGAGCGGGAGGGCACAGATACGCAGTATTTT
CDR3 protein: CSGEREGTDTQYF
clone size: few
V gene: TRBV20-1
J gene: TRBJ2-3
D gene: TRBD2

CDR3 DNA: TGTGCCAGCAAAACGAGCCACTCTGGAAACACCATATATTTT
CDR3 protein: CASKTSHSGNTIYF
clone size: few
V gene: TRBV12-3/TRBV12-4
J gene: TRBJ1-3
D gene: .

CDR3 DNA: TGCAGTGCTAGAGATTTCCGGACAGGGGCCACCGGGGAGCTGTTTTTT
CDR3 protein: CSARDFRTGATGELFF
clone size: .
V gene: TRBV20-1
J gene: TRBJ2-2
D gene: TRBD1

CDR3 DNA: TGTGCCATCAGTGATTCGAAGCGGGAGGGGTCCCACAATGAGCAGTTCTTC
CDR3 protein: CAISDSKREGSHNEQFF
clone size: .
V gene: TRBV10-3
J gene: TRBJ2-1
D gene: TRBD2

CDR3 DNA: TGTGCCACTACGACAGGGGCGGGAGATACGCAGTATTTT
CDR3 protein: CATTTGAGDTQYF
clone size: .
V gene: TRBV10-3
J gene: TRBJ2-3
D gene: TRBD1

CDR3 DNA: TGCAGTGCTAGTTCGGCCGCTAGCGGGACCTACGAGCAGTACTTC
CDR3 protein: CSASSAASGTYEQYF
clone size: once
V gene: TRBV20-1
J gene: TRBJ2-7
D gene: TRBD2

CDR3 DNA: TGCGCCAGCAACGTTGAGACAGGAATCGGTGGCTACACCTTC
CDR3 protein: CASNVETGIGGYTF
clone size: .
V gene: TRBV5-1
J gene: TRBJ1-2
D gene: .

CDR3 DNA: TGTGCCAGCAGTTTTCCATTGACAGGGGAAGGAAACACCATATATTTT
CDR3 protein: CASSFPLTGEGNTIYF
clone size: few
V gene: TRBV2
J gene: TRBJ1-3
D gene: TRBD1

CDR3 DNA: TGTGCCAGCAGTTTTAAGAGCGGGGGGCCAACAGATACGCAGTATTTT
CDR3 protein: CASSFKSGGPTDTQYF
clone size: many
V gene: TRBV12-3/TRBV12-4
J gene: TRBJ2-3
D gene: TRBD2

CDR3 DNA: TGTGCCAGCAGCCCAGAGACGGTCGGGACCCAGTACTTC
CDR3 protein: CASSPETVGTQYF
clone size: few
V gene: TRBV7-2
J gene: TRBJ2-5
D gene: .

CDR3 DNA: TGTGCCAGCAGCTTAGTGTCGGGGGCCCAGTACTTC
CDR3 protein: CASSLVSGAQYF
clone size: .
V gene: TRBV7-2
J gene: TRBJ2-5
D gene: .

CDR3 DNA: TGTGCCAGCAGTTCAACAGGGGCTGATGGCTACACCTTC
CDR3 protein: CASSSTGADGYTF
clone size: many
V gene: TRBV12-3/TRBV12-4
J gene: TRBJ1-2
D gene: TRBD1

CDR3 DNA: TGTGCCAGCAGCTTTCTCGGACAGATACAAGAGACCCAGTACTTC
CDR3 protein: CASSFLGQIQETQYF
clone size: few
V gene: TRBV7-9
J gene: TRBJ2-5
D gene: .

CDR3 DNA: TGTGCCAGCAGCTTAAGTCTACCGAACACCGGGGAGCTGTTTTTT
CDR3 protein: CASSLSLPNTGELFF
clone size: few
V gene: TRBV7-9
J gene: TRBJ2-2
D gene: .

CDR3 DNA: TGCGCCAGCAGCCAAGAAGGGACGTATTACAATGAGCAGTTCTTC
CDR3 protein: CASSQEGTYYNEQFF
clone size: few
V gene: TRBV4-3
J gene: TRBJ2-1
D gene: .

CDR3 DNA: TGCAGTGCTAGAGCCAATCCCGGGACAGGGTTAGGGGCCAACGTCCTGACTTTC
CDR3 protein: CSARANPGTGLGANVLTF
clone size: .
V gene: TRBV20-1
J gene: TRBJ2-6
D gene: TRBD1

CDR3 DNA: TGTGCCAGCAGCAGGGACTCCGGGCGCATTCAGTACTTC
CDR3 protein: CASSRDSGRIQYF
clone size: few
V gene: TRBV7-2
J gene: TRBJ2-4
D gene: .

CDR3 DNA: TGTGCCAGCAGTGAAAGCGGCAGGGGCTATGGCTACACCTTC
CDR3 protein: CASSESGRGYGYTF
clone size: few
V gene: TRBV2
J gene: TRBJ1-2
D gene: .

CDR3 DNA: TGTGCCAGCAGTTTTACCCCGGGACTAGCGGTATACGAGCAGTACTTC
CDR3 protein: CASSFTPGLAVYEQYF
clone size: .
V gene: TRBV12-3/TRBV12-4
J gene: TRBJ2-7
D gene: TRBD2

CDR3 DNA: TGTGCCAGCCGGTCCCACAGGAGTAACTATGGCTACACCTTC
CDR3 protein: CASRSHRSNYGYTF
clone size: .
V gene: TRBV28
J gene: TRBJ1-2
D gene: .

CDR3 DNA: TGCAGCGTTGAATTAGGGAGCAATCAGCCCCAGCATTTT
CDR3 protein: CSVELGSNQPQHF
clone size: few
V gene: TRBV29-1
J gene: TRBJ1-5
D gene: .

CDR3 DNA: TGTGCCAGCAGTGGACTAGCGAGGTCCTACGAGCAGTACTTC
CDR3 protein: CASSGLARSYEQYF
clone size: .
V gene: TRBV2
J gene: TRBJ2-7
D gene: TRBD2

CDR3 DNA: TGTGCCAGCAGCTCGGACATAAGCACAGATACGCAGTATTTT
CDR3 protein: CASSSDISTDTQYF
clone size: .
V gene: TRBV7-9
J gene: TRBJ2-3
D gene: .

CDR3 DNA: TGTGCCAGCAGCGCACGGGACAGTTCGTCTCACATTCAGTACTTC
CDR3 protein: CASSARDSSSHIQYF
clone size: few
V gene: TRBV11-2
J gene: TRBJ2-4
D gene: TRBD1

CDR3 DNA: TGTGCCAGCAGCCAAGAAGGGACAGCCCTCCTTAAACGCGAGCAGTACTTC
CDR3 protein: CASSQEGTALLKREQYF
clone size: few
V gene: TRBV3-1
J gene: TRBJ2-7
D gene: TRBD1

CDR3 DNA: TGTGCCAGCAGCTACACAGGGGAGGATTCACCCCTCCACTTT
CDR3 protein: CASSYTGEDSPLHF
clone size: .
V gene: TRBV7-3
J gene: TRBJ1-6
D gene: TRBD1

CDR3 DNA: TGTGCCAGCAGTTACTCTAAAGTTCTCCGGGAGAGAGAAGAGACCCAGTACTTC
CDR3 protein: CASSYSKVLREREETQYF
clone size: .
V gene: TRBV6-5
J gene: TRBJ2-5
D gene: .

CDR3 DNA: TGCGCCAGCAGCCAAGATGTCCGGAGAGTAGCGGGAAGGGCCTCTGGGGCCAACGTCCTGACTTTC
CDR3 protein: CASSQDVRRVAGRASGANVLTF
clone size: few
V gene: TRBV4-1
J gene: TRBJ2-6
D gene: TRBD2

CDR3 DNA: TGTGCCAGCAGCTTGGACCTGCGGGGAAAACTGTTTTTT
CDR3 protein: CASSLDLRGKLFF
clone size: .
V gene: TRBV12-3/TRBV12-4
J gene: TRBJ1-4
D gene: .

CDR3 DNA: TGTGCCACCACTCGGGCGGGAGCCTACGAGCAGTACTTC
CDR3 protein: CATTRAGAYEQYF
clone size: many
V gene: TRBV12-3/TRBV12-4
J gene: TRBJ2-7
D gene: TRBD2

CDR3 DNA: TGTGCCACCTGGGGAGACACCGGGGAGCTGTTTTTT
CDR3 protein: CATWGDTGELFF
clone size: .
V gene: TRBV2
J gene: TRBJ2-2
D gene: .

CDR3 DNA: TGTGCCAGCAGCCGGGGACAGACCACCTACAATGAGCAGTTCTTC
CDR3 protein: CASSRGQTTYNEQFF
clone size: .
V gene: TRBV27
J gene: TRBJ2-1
D gene: TRBD1

CDR3 DNA: TGCGCCAGCAGCCAAGATCGTTTACTGACCGGGCAAGAGACCCAGTACTTC
CDR3 protein: CASSQDRLLTGQETQYF
clone size: few
V gene: TRBV4-3
J gene: TRBJ2-5
D gene: .

CDR3 DNA: TGCAGCCACCCGGGGGGAAATGAGCAGTTCTTC
CDR3 protein: CSHPGGNEQFF
clone size: many
V gene: TRBV29-1
J gene: TRBJ2-1
D gene: TRBD2

CDR3 DNA: TGTGCCAGCAGCTTCATTACGGTTGAAAAACTGTTTTTT
CDR3 protein: CASSFITVEKLFF
clone size: many
V gene: TRBV5-5
J gene: TRBJ1-4
D gene: .

CDR3 DNA: TGCGCCAGCAGCGCGGACGGGAGCTCTGGAAACACCATATATTTT
CDR3 protein: CASSADGSSGNTIYF
clone size: many
V gene: TRBV5-1
J gene: TRBJ1-3
D gene: .

CDR3 DNA: TGTGCCAGCAGCTTGGGGGGGGCCCGGCCCCAGCATTTT
CDR3 protein: CASSLGGARPQHF
clone size: .
V gene: TRBV5-4
J gene: TRBJ1-5
D gene: .

CDR3 DNA: TGTGCCATCGCCCCTGGGGGATATCAGCCCCAGCATTTT
CDR3 protein: CAIAPGGYQPQHF
clone size: .
V gene: TRBV10-3
J gene: TRBJ1-5
D gene: .

CDR3 DNA: TGTGCCACCAGCTTCCGACTAGCGGCCTCAATGGATACGCAGTATTTT
CDR3 protein: CATSFRLAASMDTQYF
clone size: .
V gene: TRBV15
J gene: TRBJ2-3
D gene: TRBD2

CDR3 DNA: TGTGCCAGTAGTACCCGGGACAGGGTGCCCTACGAGCAGTACTTC
CDR3 protein: CASSTRDRVPYEQYF
clone size: .
V gene: TRBV19
J gene: TRBJ2-7
D gene: TRBD1

CDR3 DNA: TGTGCCACCAGCGGGGCGGGACAGGGGGGTGAAGGCTACACCTTC
CDR3 protein: CATSGAGQGGEGYTF
clone size: .
V gene: TRBV15
J gene: TRBJ1-2
D gene: TRBD1

CDR3 DNA: TGCGCTCGTCGGTGGGACAGCTCCTACAATGAGCAGTTCTTC
CDR3 protein: CARRWDSSYNEQFF
clone size: .
V gene: TRBV23-1
J gene: TRBJ2-1
D gene: TRBD1

CDR3 DNA: TGTGCCAGCAGTTTAGCGCTAGACAGGCGATTAGCCAAAAACATTCAGTACTTC
CDR3 protein: CASSLALDRRLAKNIQYF
clone size: few
V gene: TRBV12-3/TRBV12-4
J gene: TRBJ2-4
D gene: .